The 29 T cell receptor beta chains below all came from one sample that was sequenced in a study of cytomegalovirus exposure and HLA in healthy donors (dated by TCRdb to about 2017). The receptor library was made with the immunoSEQ multiplex PCR assay. A mixture of 60 forward primers for TCR Vbeta segments and 13 reverse primers for TCR Jbeta segments was used in the multiplex PCR. The clones in this table, taken by TCRdb from immuneACCESS, are in-frame only. Not every clone is retained; where verified, under half of the shortfall comes from an unresolved V gene, and the cause of the rest is unknown. In this sample the table shows approximately 120,000 clones, roughly 80% of which occur a single time. Clones ranked in the top ten supply 0.95% to 1.5% of the sample. What was sequenced was PBMCs. These receptors were collected from a man aged 45-65 years in good health and CMV-seronegative.

Here the CDR3 reads CASSVLAVENEQFF. The CDR3 region has the DNA TGTGCCAGCAGTGTGCTAGCGGTGGAAAATGAGCAGTTCTTC. V and J are TRBV2 and TRBJ2-1; 7 bases fit TRBD2. Germline CDR1 SNHLY, CDR2 FYNNEI. CDR3 length: 14 amino acids. Trimming removed 4 bases from V and 7 bases from J; junction bases left unmatched: 7.

V and J are TRBV15 and TRBJ1-1; 7 bases fit TRBD1. The CDR3 length is 14 residues. V shed 3 bases, J shed 0 bases, and the junction held 1 base outside the gene matches. CDR1 and CDR2 (germline): LNHNV, YYDKDF (reference sequence). The CDR3 DNA reads as TGTGCCACCAGCAGGGACAGGATGAACACTGAAGCTTTCTTT. Its translation: CATSRDRMNTEAFF. Filled out from reference TRBV15 and TRBJ1-1, the complete variable domain reads DAMVIQNPRYQVTQFGKPVTLSCSQTLNHNVMYWYQQKSSQAPKLLFHYYDKDFNNEADTPDNFQSRRPNTSFCFLDIRSPGLGDTAMYLCATSRDRMNTEAFFGQGTRLTVV.

The chain employs TRBV19 and TRBJ2-7; 12 bases map to TRBD1. The junction had 5 bases not matched to a gene; V was cut back by 4 bases and J by 7 bases. CDR3 size: 14 residues. Germline V gene sequence: CDR1 LNHDA, CDR2 SQIVND (reference sequence). DNA of the CDR3: TGTGCCAGTAGTACTGGGACAGGGGGCAAGGAGCAGTACTTC. It codes for CASSTGTGGKEQYF. Complete variable domain (other parts from reference TRBV19 and TRBJ2-7): DGGITQSPKYLFRKEGQNVTLSCEQNLNHDAMYWYRQDPGQGLRLIYYSQIVNDFQKGDIAEGYSVSREKKESFPLTVTSAQKNPTAFYLCASSTGTGGKEQYFGPGTRLTVT.

This clone was observed a handful of times. CDR3 sequence (DNA): TGTGCCAGCAGCTCCAGTTCCCGGGACTACCCCAGAGAGCAGTTCTTC. Its protein product is CASSSSSRDYPREQFF. The rearrangement uses TRBV9 and TRBJ2-1; 7 bases match TRBD2. V shed 4 bases, J shed 10 bases, and the junction held 17 bases outside the gene matches. The CDR3 is 16 residues long. Germline CDR1 is SGDLS and CDR2 is YYNGEE.

This clone was seen a handful of times. This chain connects TRBV6-6 to TRBJ2-7; TRBD2 might be the D (6 bases). The V gene lost 0 bases and the J gene lost 0 bases, with 12 bases spanning the gap. Germline V gene data show CDR1 as MNHNY and CDR2 as SVGAGI (reference sequence). The CDR3 extends over 16 amino acids. The CDR3 protein is CASSYSRESSSYEQYF. The DNA of the CDR3 is TGTGCCAGCAGTTACTCTCGGGAGTCAAGCTCCTACGAGCAGTACTTC.

This chain joins TRBV2 and TRBJ1-1; tentatively, D is TRBD1 (6 bases). The CDR3 totals 12 residues. V lost 6 bases to trimming and J lost 7 bases, with 12 bases between them. The germline CDR1 and CDR2 sequences are SNHLY and FYNNEI. The CDR3 reads CASRVGQFEAFF. CDR3 bases: TGTGCCAGCAGGGTTGGACAGTTTGAAGCTTTCTTT.

This clone has more than one count but fewer than ten. The rearrangement joins TRBV7-9 to TRBJ2-2, with 8 bases aligning to TRBD2. Germline values: CDR1 SEHNR, CDR2 FQNEAQ (reference sequence). J gave up 4 bases and V 2 bases, and 3 bases lay outside the gene matches. CDR3 length: 15 residues. CDR3 nucleotide sequence: TGTGCCAGCAGCTTACGGGAGGGCCTCACCGGGGAGCTGTTTTTT. Translating gives CASSLREGLTGELFF.

The chain has TRBV5-1 and TRBJ2-3; tentative D call: TRBD2 (6 bases). The ends were cut back, 5 bases at V and 4 bases at J, with 14 bases in the middle. CDR1 SGHRS and CDR2 YFSETQ come from the germline V gene. The CDR3 runs 14 residues. The CDR3 bases are TGCGCCAGCAGTCCGGAGGGCCACTCAGATACGCAGTATTTT. It is translated as CASSPEGHSDTQYF. Combining the CDR3 with reference TRBV5-1 and TRBJ2-3 gives the whole variable domain KAGVTQTPRYLIKTRGQQVTLSCSPISGHRSVSWYQQTPGQGLQFLFEYFSETQRNKGNFPGRFSGRQFSNSRSEMNVSTLELGDSALYLCASSPEGHSDTQYFGPGTRLTVL.

The V call is TRBV20-1, the J call TRBJ1-1, with D perhaps matching TRBD1 (5 bases). The CDR3 is 11 residues long. Looked up from germline, CDR1 is DFQATT and CDR2 is SNEGSKA (reference sequence). The CDR3 reads CRGDRNTEAFF. DNA for the CDR3: TGCAGGGGTGACAGGAACACTGAAGCTTTCTTT.

The chain carries TRBV9 and TRBJ2-7; 7 nucleotides line up with TRBD2. CDR3 length: 14 amino acids. The junction had 3 bases not matched to a gene; V was cut back by 3 bases and J by 0 bases. Germline V gives CDR1 SGDLS, CDR2 YYNGEE. The CDR3 DNA reads as TGTGCCAGCAGCGCTAGCGGAAACTCCTACGAGCAGTACTTC. Its protein is CASSASGNSYEQYF. Filled out from reference TRBV9 and TRBJ2-7, the complete variable domain reads DSGVTQTPKHLITATGQRVTLRCSPRSGDLSVYWYQQSLDQGLQFLIQYYNGEERAKGNILERFSAQQFPDLHSELNLSSLELGDSALYFCASSASGNSYEQYFGPGTRLTVT.

This clone was seen only a few times. V and J are TRBV21-1 and TRBJ1-1; no DNA check was done on the table's D call, TRBD1. TRBV21-1 is termed a pseudogene. The CDR3 runs 15 residues. CDR3 loop: CASSKGDRENTEAFF. Here the CDR3 DNA reads TGTGCCAGCAGCAAAGGGGACAGGGAAAACACTGAAGCTTTCTTT.

DNA of the CDR3: TGTGCCAGCAGTCTTAGGGACAGGCAACAAGAGACCCAGTACTTC. Its protein is CASSLRDRQQETQYF. The chain links TRBV7-9 to TRBJ2-5, with 8 bases that match TRBD1. CDR3 length: 15 residues. V gave up 6 bases and J gave up 2 bases; unmatched junction bases: 8. Germline CDR1 and CDR2: SEHNR and FQNEAQ (reference sequence).

Points on this clone: Compared with germline, one end of the junction differs, possibly owing to a read error. CDR3: CTSSNTDEAFF. DNA for the CDR3: TGTACCAGCAGCAATACAGATGAAGCTTTCTTT. The V call is TRBV7-9, the J call TRBJ1-1; D gene ambiguous. This CDR3 contains 11 residues. In germline, CDR1 is SEHNR, CDR2 FQNEAQ (reference sequence).

V and J are TRBV11-2 and TRBJ2-7; weak D call: TRBD2 (6 bases). Germline loops: CDR1 SGHAT, CDR2 FQNNGV. V lost 3 bases and J 4 bases, leaving 16 bases between the germline ends. There are 15 residues in the CDR3. The CDR3 region has the DNA TGTGCCAGCAGCTTCGGGGGAGTGGGGGAGTACGAGCAGTACTTC. Residues: CASSFGGVGEYEQYF.

The chain has TRBV7-5 and TRBJ2-5; the tabulated D call, TRBD2, remains unverified against the DNA. TRBV7-5 is a documented pseudogene. CDR3 length: 13 residues. The CDR3 sequence: CARSLVYGETQYF. The DNA of the CDR3 is TGTGCCAGAAGCTTAGTTTACGGGGAGACCCAGTACTTC.

J is TRBJ1-2 and V is TRBV5-5; maybe TRBD1 (5 bases). Germline V gene data show CDR1 as SGHKS and CDR2 as YYEKEE (reference sequence). The CDR3 runs to 14 residues. V dropped 3 bases and J dropped 8 bases, with 17 bases sitting between them. The DNA of the CDR3 is TGTGCCAGCAGCTCCTCCAGGGATCGGAAGGGCTACACCTTC. Translating it yields CASSSSRDRKGYTF.

About this clone itself: Other DNA sequences in this sample translate to the same CDR3. V usage is TRBV4-1 and J usage is TRBJ1-2; 8 bases are shared with TRBD1. Trimming at V came to 1 base and at J to 2 bases, leaving 6 bases not matched to a gene. The length of the CDR3 is 16 residues. Germline loops: CDR1 MGHRA, CDR2 YSYEKL. The CDR3 region has the DNA TGCGCCAGCAGCCAAGTGAGCCAGGGGGCGAACTATGGCTACACCTTC. Amino acids: CASSQVSQGANYGYTF.

This clone was found once. The rearrangement joins TRBV21-1 to TRBJ2-7; the table's D call TRBD2 went unverified against the DNA. TRBV21-1 is deemed a pseudogene. This CDR3 contains 16 residues. CDR3 sequence (DNA): TGTGCCAGCAGCAATGAGGGAGGGACCCGACTGGGCGAGCAGTACTTC. It specifies CASSNEGGTRLGEQYF.

This rearrangement joins TRBV14 to TRBJ1-1, with a possible D match to TRBD1 (6 bases). CDR1 SGHDN and CDR2 FVKESK come from the germline V gene. CDR3 length: 14 amino acids. Trimming stripped 1 base from V and 4 bases from J, with 10 bases between. The CDR3 here is CASSQVGGGTEAFF. The DNA of the CDR3 is TGTGCCAGCAGCCAAGTAGGGGGGGGCACTGAAGCTTTCTTT.

The chain couples TRBV30 to TRBJ2-3; TRBD2 is a possible D gene (7 bases). The CDR3 runs 14 residues. The V gene's germline CDR1 is GTSNPN and CDR2 SVGIG (reference sequence). V dropped 0 bases and J dropped 6 bases, with 13 bases sitting between them. CDR3 sequence (DNA): TGTGCCTGGAGTGTAGCCCCGGGGGGCGATACGCAGTATTTT. Amino acids: CAWSVAPGGDTQYF.

The chain joins TRBV18 to TRBJ1-2; D is perhaps TRBD1 (6 bases). Trimming stripped 4 bases from V and 4 bases from J, with 10 bases between. There are 13 residues in the CDR3. The germline CDR1 and CDR2 sequences are KGHSH and LQKENI. CDR3 sequence: CASSQGETYGYTF. DNA for the CDR3: TGTGCCAGCTCACAGGGGGAGACCTATGGCTACACCTTC.

The sample holds a few counts of this clone. The genes are TRBV2 and TRBJ1-4; the D gene is possibly TRBD1 (6 bases). CDR1 SNHLY and CDR2 FYNNEI come from the germline V gene. This CDR3 region has 15 residues. Trimming shortened V by 2 bases and J by 4 bases, and 11 bases separated the two germline ends. CDR3 region: CASSENGQNNEKLFF. The CDR3 region has the DNA TGTGCCAGCAGTGAAAACGGACAGAATAATGAAAAACTGTTTTTT.

The J gene is TRBJ1-5, the V gene TRBV6-5; D uncertain. The CDR3 runs 14 residues. Germline V gene sequence: CDR1 MNHEY, CDR2 SVGAGI. Trimming shortened V by 4 bases and J by 7 bases, and 14 bases separated the two germline ends. CDR3 region: CASSSLPGVQPQHF. CDR3 in DNA: TGTGCCAGCAGTTCTCTTCCTGGAGTCCAGCCCCAGCATTTT.

The chain links TRBV18 to TRBJ2-6, with TRBD2 identical over 12 bases. The CDR3 contains 18 residues. Germline trimming cut 6 bases from V and 0 bases from J; bases unmatched to any gene: 6. CDR1 is KGHSH and CDR2 is LQKENI in the germline V gene. The CDR3, as DNA: TGTGCCAGCTCGTACGGGACTAGCGGGTTCTCTGGGGCCAACGTCCTGACTTTC. Amino acid sequence: CASSYGTSGFSGANVLTF.

J is TRBJ1-1 and V is TRBV5-1, with 8 bases matching TRBD1. The CDR3 totals 14 residues. Losses at the gene ends were 4 bases for V and 5 bases for J; bases not matched to a gene: 7. The germline CDR1 and CDR2 sequences are SGHRS and YFSETQ. In DNA, the CDR3 is TGCGCCAGCAGCAACGGACAGGGTATAACTGAAGCTTTCTTT. Its protein is CASSNGQGITEAFF.

V is TRBV7-8 and J is TRBJ1-5, with D possibly being TRBD1 (6 bases). The CDR3 length is 16 residues. CDR1 and CDR2 (germline): SGHVS, FQNEAQ. With 5 bases removed from V and 0 bases from J, the gap between germline ends came to 14 bases. The CDR3 bases are TGTGCCAGCAGCGAGCCGGGGGGCTATAGCAATCAGCCCCAGCATTTT. Its translation is CASSEPGGYSNQPQHF.

The chain couples TRBV28 to TRBJ2-7, with TRBD1 matching over 9 bases. J was trimmed by 5 bases and V by 2 bases; bases with no gene match: 4. This CDR3 region has 14 residues. The V gene's germline CDR1 is MDHEN and CDR2 SYDVKM. The CDR3, as DNA: TGTGCCAGCAGTTTAGGACAGGGGTTCCACGAGCAGTACTTC. Translation gives CASSLGQGFHEQYF.

The V call is TRBV30, the J call TRBJ1-3; perhaps TRBD1 as D (6 bases). From germline, CDR1 is GTSNPN and CDR2 SVGIG (reference sequence). Between the trimmed V and J ends, which lost 2 bases and 2 bases, there was a span of 13 bases. CDR3 length: 15 residues. The CDR3 loop is CAWSTGGLPGNTIYF. The CDR3 DNA is TGTGCCTGGAGTACGGGGGGCCTCCCTGGAAACACCATATATTTT.

This sequence joins TRBV29-1 and TRBJ1-1; D might be TRBD1 (5 bases). The CDR3 is 14 residues long. Trimming took 6 bases from V and 0 from J, leaving 14 bases between them. Per the germline V gene, CDR1 is SQVTM and CDR2 is ANQGSEA. Here the CDR3 DNA reads TGCAGCGTCTCTAATAGGGGAATGAACACTGAAGCTTTCTTT. Its translation: CSVSNRGMNTEAFF.